The clone carrying this T cell receptor (beta chain) has just a few counts. Its antigen remains unknown. The data originate from a study of cytomegalovirus exposure and HLA in healthy donors. Overall study results and limits: The authors later linked a missense DCLRE1C variant to TCR beta V- and J-gene trimming. Three chains linked to CMV were shown in vitro to be specific for CMV antigens.

Trimming left V 1 base short and J 8 bases short, with 17 bases between. Germline V gene sequence: CDR1 SEHNR, CDR2 FQNEAQ (reference sequence). The CDR3 runs to 15 residues. PCR employed 60 Vbeta and 13 Jbeta primers. Clones were sequenced by immunoSEQ multiplex PCR, and TCRdb holds only the in-frame ones, with some missing. The data show around 150,000 clones, more than 65% seen once. This rearrangement joins TRBV7-9 to TRBJ1-1, with D unresolved. The origin of this receptor is a man younger than 30 in good health and CMV-seropositive. The sample comprised PBMCs. CDR3 protein: CASSLVVRQVAEAFF. The CDR3 bases are TGTGCCAGCAGCTTAGTAGTAAGGCAGGTCGCAGAAGCTTTCTTT.